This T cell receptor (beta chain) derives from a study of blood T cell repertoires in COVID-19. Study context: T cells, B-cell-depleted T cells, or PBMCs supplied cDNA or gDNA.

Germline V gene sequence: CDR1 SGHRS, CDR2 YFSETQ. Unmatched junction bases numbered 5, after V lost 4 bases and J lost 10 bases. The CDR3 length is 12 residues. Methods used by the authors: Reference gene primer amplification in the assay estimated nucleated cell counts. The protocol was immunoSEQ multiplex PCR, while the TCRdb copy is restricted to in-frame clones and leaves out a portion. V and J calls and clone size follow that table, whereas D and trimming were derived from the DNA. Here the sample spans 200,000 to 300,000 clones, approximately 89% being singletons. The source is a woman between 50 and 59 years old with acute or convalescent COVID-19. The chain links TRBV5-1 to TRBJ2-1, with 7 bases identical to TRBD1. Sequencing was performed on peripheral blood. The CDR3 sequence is CASSPGQMEQFF. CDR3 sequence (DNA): TGCGCCAGCAGCCCGGGACAGATGGAGCAGTTCTTC.